Following are 8 T cell receptor beta chains from one sample sequenced in a study of shared clonotypes between healthy human individuals. Assay: immunoSEQ multiplex PCR; the TCRdb copy retains only in-frame clones and omits some. The sample includes more than 2 million clones, 85% to 95% of them seen just once. Naivety among CD8 cells was defined by CD45RO negativity and positive CCR7 selection, thereby excluding terminally differentiated effector memory CD45RA+ cells. The sequenced material came from naive CD8+ T cells sorted from blood. All receptors come from a man between 18 and 35 years old in good health.

J is TRBJ2-3 and V is TRBV4-1, with D possibly called TRBD1 or TRBD2 (5 bases each). The V end was cut by 4 bases, the J end by 2 bases, with 10 bases between. The V gene's germline CDR1 is MGHRA and CDR2 YSYEKL. This CDR3 region has 14 residues. CDR3 in DNA: TGCGCCAGCAGCCTCGAGGGGATCACAGATACGCAGTATTTT. This sequence encodes CASSLEGITDTQYF.

This clone occurred once. This CDR3 reads CASSFAAGHEQYF. Written as DNA, the CDR3 is TGTGCCAGCAGTTTTGCCGCCGGCCACGAGCAGTACTTC. This chain connects TRBV11-1 to TRBJ2-7; unclear D gene. The germline V and J ends were trimmed by 6 bases and 5 bases, with 14 bases remaining between them. This CDR3 comprises 13 residues. CDR1 is SGHAT and CDR2 is FQDESV in the germline V gene (reference sequence).

This chain joins TRBV27 and TRBJ2-1; the D is unclear. Germline-derived CDR1 and CDR2 are MNHEY and SMNVEV (reference sequence). This CDR3 is 15 amino acids long. Trimming cost V 3 bases and J 0 bases, with 9 bases left between them. DNA for the CDR3: TGTGCCAGCAGTTTGGGCCACCCCTCCTACAATGAGCAGTTCTTC. This sequence encodes CASSLGHPSYNEQFF.

V usage is TRBV30 and J usage is TRBJ2-1; 8 bases line up with TRBD2. The CDR3 consists of 16 residues. Germline CDR1 GTSNPN, CDR2 SVGIG (reference sequence). Unmatched junction bases numbered 12, after V lost 0 bases and J lost 8 bases. The CDR3 nucleotides are TGTGCCTGGAGTGTACGCGGGGGGACCCGAGGGGATGAGCAGTTCTTC. It yields the protein CAWSVRGGTRGDEQFF.

The chain employs TRBV9 and TRBJ1-1; the match to TRBD1 covers 7 bases. With 4 bases clipped from V and 2 bases from J, the junction kept 5 bases outside the gene matches. Looked up from germline, CDR1 is SGDLS and CDR2 is YYNGEE. This CDR3 contains 14 residues. CDR3 sequence reads: CASSPGTANTEAFF. The CDR3 DNA is TGTGCCAGCAGCCCCGGGACAGCAAACACTGAAGCTTTCTTT. The full variable domain, in which reference TRBV9 and TRBJ1-1 provide the parts outside the CDR3, is DSGVTQTPKHLITATGQRVTLRCSPRSGDLSVYWYQQSLDQGLQFLIQYYNGEERAKGNILERFSAQQFPDLHSELNLSSLELGDSALYFCASSPGTANTEAFFGQGTRLTVV.

The rearrangement joins TRBV27 to TRBJ2-1, with D hard to call. This CDR3 has 13 residues. Germline V gene sequence: CDR1 MNHEY, CDR2 SMNVEV (reference sequence). Trimming pared 7 bases from V and 10 bases from J, leaving 17 bases between. The CDR3 sequence is CASTSRGTGEQFF. The CDR3 coding sequence is TGTGCCAGCACCTCACGTGGAACCGGGGAGCAGTTCTTC.

The chain combines TRBV4-1 with TRBJ1-1; 10 nucleotides line up with TRBD1. V was clipped by 3 bases and J by 7 bases; unmatched bases: 8. This CDR3 region has 15 residues. The germline V gene has CDR1 MGHRA and CDR2 YSYEKL. Here the CDR3 DNA reads TGCGCCAGCAGCCATCCAGCCGGGACAGGGGATGAAGCTTTCTTT. Translating gives CASSHPAGTGDEAFF.

The chain combines TRBV7-2 with TRBJ2-7; 8 bases agree with TRBD1. Germline trimming cut 5 bases from V and 2 bases from J; bases unmatched to any gene: 11. Germline CDR1 is SGHTA and CDR2 is FQGNSA. This CDR3 is 16 amino acids long. For the CDR3, the DNA is TGTGCCAGCAGCCCCCACGGGGCAGGGGGCCCCTACGAGCAGTACTTC. This codes for CASSPHGAGGPYEQYF.